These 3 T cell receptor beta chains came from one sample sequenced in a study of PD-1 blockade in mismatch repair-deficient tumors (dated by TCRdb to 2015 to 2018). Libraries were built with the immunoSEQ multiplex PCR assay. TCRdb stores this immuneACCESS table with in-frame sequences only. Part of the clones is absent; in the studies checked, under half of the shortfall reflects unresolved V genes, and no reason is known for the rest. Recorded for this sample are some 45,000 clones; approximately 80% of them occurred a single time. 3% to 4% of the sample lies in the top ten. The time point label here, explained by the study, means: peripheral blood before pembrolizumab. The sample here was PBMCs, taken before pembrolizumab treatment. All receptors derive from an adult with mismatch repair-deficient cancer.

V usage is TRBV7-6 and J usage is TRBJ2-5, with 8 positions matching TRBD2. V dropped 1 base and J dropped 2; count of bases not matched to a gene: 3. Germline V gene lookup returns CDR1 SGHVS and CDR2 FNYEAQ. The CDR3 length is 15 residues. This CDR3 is CASSLGGTRQETQYF. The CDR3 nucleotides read TGTGCCAGCAGCTTAGGGGGGACTAGACAAGAGACCCAGTACTTC.

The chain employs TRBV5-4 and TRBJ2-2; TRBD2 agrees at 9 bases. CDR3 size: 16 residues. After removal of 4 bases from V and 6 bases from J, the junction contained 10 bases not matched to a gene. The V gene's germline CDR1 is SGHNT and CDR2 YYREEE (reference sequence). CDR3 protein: CASSPSAGGLPGELFF. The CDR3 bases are TGTGCCAGCAGCCCCTCCGCGGGAGGGCTGCCCGGGGAGCTGTTTTTT.

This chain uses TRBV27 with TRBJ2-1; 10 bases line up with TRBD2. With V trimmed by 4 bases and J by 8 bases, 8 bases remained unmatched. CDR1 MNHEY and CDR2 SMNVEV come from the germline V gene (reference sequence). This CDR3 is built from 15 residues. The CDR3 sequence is CASSSLAGVRDEQFF. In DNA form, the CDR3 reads TGTGCCAGCAGTTCGCTAGCGGGAGTAAGGGATGAGCAGTTCTTC.